This entry lists 25 T cell receptor beta chains sequenced from one sample in a study of PD-1 blockade in classical Hodgkin lymphoma (TCRdb year 2020). Interpreted using the paper, the time point label stands for: cycle 4 day 1 (C4D1), after less than 7 weeks of nivolumab. Every trial patient had relapsed following autologous stem cell transplantation, and prior brentuximab vedotin exposure was what differed among cohorts A, B and C. Receptors were amplified or captured by the immunoSEQ multiplex PCR assay. TCRdb carries this immuneACCESS record with in-frame sequences only. Its versions omit some clonotypes, under half of them owing to an unresolved V gene in the studies checked, with the rest unexplained. The sample has roughly 20,000 clones on record, around 80% of them singletons. The ten largest clones add up to 6% to 8.5% of the sample. The starting material was peripheral blood mononuclear cells (PBMCs), obtained before the fourth cycle of nivolumab. These receptors came from a human donor with classical Hodgkin lymphoma.

This chain connects TRBV9 to TRBJ2-1, with TRBD1 identical over 8 bases. V trimming: 4 bases; J trimming: 4 bases; junction bases outside the gene matches: 7. This CDR3 spans 15 amino acids. Per germline, CDR1 SGDLS and CDR2 YYNGEE. The CDR3 bases are TGTGCCAGCAGCTTACCGAGGACAGGGTACAATGAGCAGTTCTTC. Its translation: CASSLPRTGYNEQFF.

This clone showed up just a few times. The chain combines TRBV5-8 with TRBJ2-1; D is possibly TRBD2 (5 bases). V shed 0 bases and J shed 2 bases, with 9 bases lying between them. The germline V gene encodes CDR1 SGHTS and CDR2 YDEGEE. This CDR3 has 15 amino acids. The CDR3 DNA is TGTGCCAGCAGCTTGGGGACTTCTACCTACAATGAGCAGTTCTTC. It is translated as CASSLGTSTYNEQFF.

V gene TRBV10-3 combines with J gene TRBJ2-7; the D gene is possibly TRBD2 (6 bases). The germline CDR1 and CDR2 sequences are ENHRY and SYGVKD. CDR3 length: 15 amino acids. Trimming removed 4 bases at V and 6 bases at J, with 19 bases between. CDR3 residues: CAISAYPPGVGEQYF. The CDR3 DNA sequence: TGTGCCATCAGTGCCTACCCTCCGGGGGTCGGCGAGCAGTACTTC.

This clone was detected only a few times. This chain uses TRBV7-9 with TRBJ2-1; TRBD2 is a possible D gene (5 bases). The germline CDR1 and CDR2 sequences are SEHNR and FQNEAQ (reference sequence). V was cut by 0 bases and J by 7 bases, with 10 bases left in between. This CDR3 comprises 14 residues. CDR3 nucleotide sequence: TGTGCCAGCAGCTTAGCGGGAGTCGAGAATGAGCAGTTCTTC. This sequence encodes CASSLAGVENEQFF.

This chain connects TRBV4-1 to TRBJ2-1, with D possibly matching TRBD2 (5 bases). V dropped 7 bases and J dropped 4 bases, with 14 bases sitting between them. The CDR3 covers 14 residues. The germline gives CDR1 MGHRA, CDR2 YSYEKL. The CDR3 DNA sequence: TGCGCCAGCACCCGAGTTGGACTTTACAATGAGCAGTTCTTC. Its protein is CASTRVGLYNEQFF.

CDR3 protein: CASSWTGVLNTEAFF. CDR3 bases: TGTGCCAGCAGTTGGACAGGGGTCCTTAACACTGAAGCTTTCTTT. The J gene is TRBJ1-1, the V gene TRBV27, with 9 bases identical to TRBD1. Unmatched junction bases numbered 5, after V lost 4 bases and J lost 2 bases. The V gene's germline CDR1 is MNHEY and CDR2 SMNVEV (reference sequence). The CDR3 runs to 15 residues.

This chain uses TRBV27 with TRBJ1-1; D is unresolved. The germline V gene has CDR1 MNHEY and CDR2 SMNVEV (reference sequence). V was clipped by 6 bases and J by 0 bases, with 14 bases between them. CDR3 size: 15 residues. The CDR3 DNA reads as TGTGCCAGCAGCACAACCTCAGAGTTGAACACTGAAGCTTTCTTT. Translating it yields CASSTTSELNTEAFF.

This rearrangement joins TRBV4-1 to TRBJ1-1, with 12 bases identical to TRBD1. Trimming took 8 bases from V and 6 from J; bases not matched to a gene: 10. The CDR3 consists of 15 residues. CDR1 and CDR2 from the germline V gene are MGHRA and YSYEKL. The CDR3 bases are TGCGCCAGCGGTCCCCGGGACAGGGGGCTCCCTGAAGCTTTCTTT. It is translated as CASGPRDRGLPEAFF.

The gene calls are TRBV21-1 and TRBJ2-2; the DNA was not used to check the table's D call, TRBD2. TRBV21-1 is a pseudogene locus. The CDR3 consists of 21 residues. CDR3 in DNA: TGTGCCAGCAGCAAAAGGCTCGTACTAGCGGGGGGGCGTTCCGCACACGGGGAGCTGTTTTTT. Translating gives CASSKRLVLAGGRSAHGELFF.

The sample holds a few counts of this clone. The genes are TRBV7-9 and TRBJ2-7; D gene ambiguous. The ends were cut back, 2 bases at V and 4 bases at J, with 9 bases in the middle. CDR1 is SEHNR and CDR2 is FQNEAQ in the germline V gene (reference sequence). The CDR3 spans 13 residues. The CDR3: CASSLPNSYEQYF. Written as DNA, the CDR3 is TGTGCCAGCAGCTTACCAAATTCATACGAGCAGTACTTC.

J is TRBJ2-3 and V is TRBV6-1; 10 bases align to TRBD2. Germline V gene lookup returns CDR1 MNHNS and CDR2 SASEGT. V lost 7 bases and J lost 5; bases outside the gene matches: 9. The CDR3 is made up of 15 amino acids. The CDR3 region is CASKGLAGVVDTQYF. The CDR3 coding sequence is TGTGCCAGCAAAGGGCTAGCGGGAGTAGTAGATACGCAGTATTTT.

The chain employs TRBV2 and TRBJ2-2, with 10 bases that match TRBD1. The germline V gene encodes CDR1 SNHLY and CDR2 FYNNEI. The CDR3 totals 14 residues. V shed 6 bases, J shed 5 bases, and the junction held 3 bases outside the gene matches. This chain's CDR3 is CASSGQGVTGELFF. The CDR3 DNA follows: TGTGCCAGCAGCGGACAGGGGGTAACCGGGGAGCTGTTTTTT.

The chain employs TRBV9 and TRBJ2-1; D perhaps matches TRBD2 (6 bases). CDR1 and CDR2 from the germline V gene are SGDLS and YYNGEE. The CDR3 has 14 residues. V dropped 0 bases and J dropped 6 bases, with 10 bases sitting between them. CDR3 residues: CASSVGLVPNEQFF. The DNA of the CDR3 is TGTGCCAGCAGCGTAGGACTAGTGCCCAATGAGCAGTTCTTC.

V gene TRBV2 combines with J gene TRBJ1-5, with D unresolved. Trimming left V 6 bases short and J 6 bases short, with 15 bases between. The CDR3 runs to 14 residues. Germline CDR1 reads SNHLY; CDR2 reads FYNNEI. CDR3 DNA: TGTGCCAGCAGCCCAACAAGAAACACTCAGCCCCAGCATTTT. Encoded protein: CASSPTRNTQPQHF.

The chain joins TRBV7-2 to TRBJ2-5, with unresolved D. Trimming removed 7 bases from V and 9 bases from J, with 15 bases in between. CDR1 is SGHTA, CDR2 FQGNSA, per germline. CDR3 length: 12 amino acids. CDR3 sequence: CASTPPSAAQYF. CDR3 DNA sequence: TGTGCCAGCACCCCTCCCTCCGCGGCCCAGTACTTC.

This clone was seen a single time. J is TRBJ2-1 and V is TRBV27; D is perhaps TRBD2 (5 bases). CDR3 length: 15 amino acids. CDR1 is MNHEY and CDR2 is SMNVEV in the germline V gene (reference sequence). V was shortened by 3 bases and J by 6 bases, with 15 bases between the two germline ends. The CDR3 DNA is TGTGCCAGCAGTTTGAGGGATTCGTCCGGCAATGAGCAGTTCTTC. It specifies CASSLRDSSGNEQFF.

The chain uses TRBV5-5 and TRBJ2-1; D tentatively fits TRBD1 or TRBD2 (5 bases each). CDR3 length: 13 amino acids. The V gene lost 4 bases and the J gene lost 4 bases, with 9 bases spanning the gap. Germline-derived CDR1 and CDR2 are SGHKS and YYEKEE (reference sequence). The CDR3 nucleotides are TGTGCCAGCAGCCAAGAGGGGTACAATGAGCAGTTCTTC. It translates to CASSQEGYNEQFF.

The chain couples TRBV4-2 to TRBJ2-7, with unresolved D. The CDR3 covers 12 residues. Germline CDR1 and CDR2: LGHNA and YNFKEQ. V lost 5 bases and J 4 bases, leaving 9 bases between the germline ends. DNA of the CDR3: TGTGCCAGCAGCTTGTCCACATACGAGCAGTACTTC. Translating gives CASSLSTYEQYF.

The chain combines TRBV14 with TRBJ2-3; 9 bases map to TRBD1. Germline-derived CDR1 and CDR2 are SGHDN and FVKESK. The ends lost 1 base at V and 2 bases at J; junction bases unmatched: 4. This CDR3 is built from 16 residues. As DNA, the CDR3 is TGTGCCAGCAGCCAAGGACAGGGGGGTTCCACAGATACGCAGTATTTT. It is translated as CASSQGQGGSTDTQYF.

DNA for the CDR3: TGTGCCAGCAGCTTCATACAGGGGATGGGGAATGAGCAGTTCTTC. Residues: CASSFIQGMGNEQFF. The J gene is TRBJ2-1, the V gene TRBV11-2; 7 nucleotides match TRBD1. The V segment lost 3 bases and the J segment 7 bases; nucleotides outside the gene matches: 9. Germline V gene lookup returns CDR1 SGHAT and CDR2 FQNNGV. This CDR3 region has 15 residues. Looking up the rest from reference TRBV11-2 and TRBJ2-1 gives the full variable domain: EAGVAQSPRYKIIEKRQSVAFWCNPISGHATLYWYQQILGQGPKLLIQFQNNGVVDDSQLPKDRFSAERLKGVDSTLKIQPAKLEDSAVYLCASSFIQGMGNEQFFGPGTRLTVL.

The chain has TRBV6-5 and TRBJ2-7, with D uncertain. Per the germline V gene, CDR1 is MNHEY and CDR2 is SVGAGI. This CDR3 is 15 amino acids long. V shed 0 bases and J shed 1 base, with 10 bases lying between them. The CDR3 reads CASSYSSFTSYEQYF. The CDR3 DNA follows: TGTGCCAGCAGTTACTCGAGCTTCACATCCTACGAGCAGTACTTC.

CDR3 amino acids: CASSMTGASYNEQFF. In DNA, the CDR3 is TGTGCCAGCAGCATGACAGGGGCGTCCTACAATGAGCAGTTCTTC. This chain connects TRBV7-8 to TRBJ2-1; 8 bases match TRBD1. V shed 5 bases and J 1 base; nucleotides not matched to a gene: 4. Germline V gene sequence: CDR1 SGHVS, CDR2 FQNEAQ. CDR3 size: 15 residues.

The rearrangement links TRBV4-1 to TRBJ2-4; possible D gene TRBD1, 5 bases. CDR1 MGHRA and CDR2 YSYEKL come from the germline V gene. The CDR3 sequence is 18 residues long. Trimming pared 6 bases from V and 0 bases from J, leaving 21 bases between. The CDR3 region is CASSLPWGEVLAKNIQYF. The CDR3 nucleotides read TGCGCCAGCAGTTTACCCTGGGGCGAAGTTCTAGCCAAAAACATTCAGTACTTC.

This clone has a handful of counts. The chain couples TRBV5-4 to TRBJ1-1; TRBD1 aligns across 11 bases. CDR1 is SGHNT, CDR2 YYREEE, per germline (reference sequence). The CDR3 spans 13 residues. Trimming cost V 3 bases and J 6 bases; bases outside gene matches: 1. Written as DNA, the CDR3 is TGTGCCAGCAGCTGGGACAGGGGGGCTGAAGCTTTCTTT. Its translation is CASSWDRGAEAFF. The full variable domain, completed using reference TRBV5-4 and TRBJ1-1, is ETGVTQSPTHLIKTRGQQVTLRCSSQSGHNTVSWYQQALGQGPQFIFQYYREEENGRGNFPPRFSGLQFPNYSSELNVNALELDDSALYLCASSWDRGAEAFFGQGTRLTVV.

The V gene is TRBV29-1, the J gene TRBJ1-3; D may be TRBD1 (6 bases). CDR3 size: 14 residues. The germline V and J ends were trimmed by 6 bases and 4 bases, with 16 bases remaining between them. Germline CDR1 SQVTM, CDR2 ANQGSEA. CDR3: CSVQGNRAGNTIYF. Written as DNA, the CDR3 is TGCAGCGTCCAGGGGAATCGGGCCGGAAACACCATATATTTT.